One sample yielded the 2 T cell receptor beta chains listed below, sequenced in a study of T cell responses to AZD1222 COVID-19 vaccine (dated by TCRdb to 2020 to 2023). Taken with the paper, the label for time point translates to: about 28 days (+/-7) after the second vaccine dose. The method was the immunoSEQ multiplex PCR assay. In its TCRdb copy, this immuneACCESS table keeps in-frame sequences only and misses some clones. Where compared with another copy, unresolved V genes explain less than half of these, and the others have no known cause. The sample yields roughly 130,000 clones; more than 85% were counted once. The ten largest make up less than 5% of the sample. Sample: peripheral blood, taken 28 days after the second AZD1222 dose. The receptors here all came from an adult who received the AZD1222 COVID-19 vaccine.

CDR3 in DNA: TGTGCCAGCTCACTCGGAGGGGGCAGCACAGATACGCAGTATTTT. Translated, it gives CASSLGGGSTDTQYF. The chain recombines TRBV18 with TRBJ2-3, with D maybe TRBD1 (7 bases). Germline V gene data show CDR1 as KGHSH and CDR2 as LQKENI. CDR3 length: 15 amino acids. Trimming removed 4 bases from V and 0 bases from J, with 11 bases in between.

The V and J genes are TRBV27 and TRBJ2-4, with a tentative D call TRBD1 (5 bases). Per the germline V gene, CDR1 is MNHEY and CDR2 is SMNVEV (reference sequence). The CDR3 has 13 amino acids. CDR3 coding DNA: TGTGCTTCCCAGAGGTGGGGCGAAAACATTCAGTACTTC. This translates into CASQRWGENIQYF.